Shown below are 20 T cell receptor beta chains from a single sample sequenced in a study of T cell therapy after organ transplantation. Data came from immunoSEQ multiplex PCR; TCRdb stores just in-frame clones and leaves some out. The sample holds 15,000 to 20,000 clones; around 81% are singletons and the top ten take about 9.2%. As to time point: 4-8 weeks after completion of therapy. Which antigens these TCRs recognize remains unknown. The material was CD8+ T cells from blood, obtained after autologous CMV-specific T cell therapy. The receptors originated from a human patient who had received a solid organ transplant and had CMV disease. Some T cells may have originated in the graft donor.

This chain connects TRBV6-1 to TRBJ2-7; possibly TRBD1 or TRBD2 for D (7 bases each). Germline loops: CDR1 MNHNS, CDR2 SASEGT. The CDR3 runs 18 residues. Trimming took off 3 bases at V and 3 bases at J, with 24 bases between the two ends. CDR3 nucleotides: TGTGCCAGCAGTGACGCCGGTTCCAGGGGGGGGTTGTTCTACGAGCAGTACTTC. It encodes CASSDAGSRGGLFYEQYF.

The rearrangement uses TRBV29-1 and TRBJ2-3; possibly TRBD1 for D (6 bases). The germline V and J ends were trimmed by 4 bases and 2 bases, with 13 bases remaining between them. Germline-derived CDR1 and CDR2 are SQVTM and ANQGSEA. The CDR3 spans 14 residues. The CDR3 loop is CSVARGPLTDTQYF. The CDR3 bases are TGCAGCGTTGCCAGGGGACCACTCACAGATACGCAGTATTTT.

This sequence joins TRBV7-3 and TRBJ2-2, with D perhaps TRBD1 (6 bases). Trimming cost V 5 bases and J 6 bases, with 10 bases left between them. This CDR3 has 13 residues. Germline CDR1 and CDR2: SGHTA and FQGTGA. This chain's CDR3 is CASSPQGSGELFF. CDR3 sequence (DNA): TGTGCCAGCAGCCCACAGGGCTCCGGGGAGCTGTTTTTT.

A few counts support this clone. The genes are TRBV30 and TRBJ1-2; 8 bases agree with TRBD1. The CDR3 loop spans 18 amino acids. V shed 0 bases, J shed 3 bases, and the junction held 15 bases outside the gene matches. CDR1 is GTSNPN and CDR2 is SVGIG in the germline V gene (reference sequence). The CDR3 is CAWSVGGLGTGKDYGYTF. In nucleotides, the CDR3 is TGTGCCTGGAGTGTAGGGGGCCTCGGGACAGGAAAGGACTATGGCTACACCTTC.

The chain links TRBV2 to TRBJ2-3, with 9 bases lining up with TRBD1. The CDR3 has 16 residues. Germline trimming cut 1 base from V and 8 bases from J; bases unmatched to any gene: 10. Germline V CDR1 and CDR2: SNHLY, FYNNEI. Here the CDR3 DNA reads TGTGCCAGCAGTGAAGGGACAGGGGATGTTTTCGGTACGCAGTATTTT. Its protein is CASSEGTGDVFGTQYF.

A word on this clone: Other DNA sequences in this specimen translate into the identical CDR3. The chain links TRBV10-2 to TRBJ1-3; TRBD1 is a possible D gene (5 bases). CDR3 length equals 15 residues. V was pared by 4 bases and J by 0 bases, with 10 bases between. The V gene's germline CDR1 is WSHSY and CDR2 SAAADI. The CDR3 nucleotides read TGCGCCAGCAGTGCGGCGGGGGGCTCTGGAAACACCATATATTTT. Protein sequence: CASSAAGGSGNTIYF.

This chain joins TRBV11-2 and TRBJ2-4; possibly TRBD2 for D (5 bases). Per germline, CDR1 SGHAT and CDR2 FQNNGV. The CDR3 contains 16 residues. Deletions cut 2 bases from V and 2 bases from J, with 13 bases between. The CDR3 DNA follows: TGTGCCAGCAGCTTAATTCGGGCGGGTACCAAAAACATTCAGTACTTC. Residues: CASSLIRAGTKNIQYF.

The chain carries TRBV6-6 and TRBJ1-5, with 9 nucleotides matching TRBD1. V lost 7 bases, J lost 2 bases, and 9 bases stayed unmatched. Per the germline V gene, CDR1 is MNHNY and CDR2 is SVGAGI (reference sequence). This CDR3 is built from 16 residues. This CDR3 reads CASNSRDREGNQPQHF. CDR3 DNA: TGTGCCAGCAACTCCCGGGACAGGGAGGGCAATCAGCCCCAGCATTTT.

This clone has more than one count but fewer than ten. The chain employs TRBV10-2 and TRBJ1-5; D is uncertain. The germline V and J ends were trimmed by 2 bases and 7 bases, with 6 bases remaining between them. This CDR3 is built from 12 residues. Germline CDR1 WSHSY, CDR2 SAAADI. The CDR3 spells CASSEVGQPQHF. The CDR3 DNA follows: TGCGCCAGCAGTGAGGTGGGGCAGCCCCAGCATTTT.

V usage is TRBV6-5 and J usage is TRBJ2-7; TRBD1 aligns across 11 bases. V shed 9 bases and J 5 bases; nucleotides not matched to a gene: 9. This CDR3 is 14 amino acids long. Germline CDR1 and CDR2: MNHEY and SVGAGI. As DNA, the CDR3 is TGTGCCAGTACCTCGGGACAGGGGGGGAACGAGCAGTACTTC. Protein: CASTSGQGGNEQYF.

The CDR3 region is CASSISPQAPYEQYF. The CDR3 DNA is TGTGCCAGTAGTATAAGCCCTCAGGCGCCCTACGAGCAGTACTTC. V is TRBV19 and J is TRBJ2-7, with D hard to call. The germline V gene has CDR1 LNHDA and CDR2 SQIVND (reference sequence). The ends were cut back, 2 bases at V and 2 bases at J, with 13 bases in the middle. The CDR3 is made up of 15 amino acids.

J is TRBJ2-7 and V is TRBV5-1; no clear D. Trimming took off 4 bases at V and 5 bases at J, with 13 bases between the two ends. Germline V lookup: CDR1 SGHRS, CDR2 YFSETQ. CDR3 size: 13 residues. The CDR3, as DNA: TGCGCCAGCAGCCCGAGTGTTCTCGACGAGCAGTACTTC. Amino acids: CASSPSVLDEQYF.

The J gene is TRBJ1-2, the V gene TRBV18; D unresolved. The CDR3 totals 13 residues. The germline V gene encodes CDR1 KGHSH and CDR2 LQKENI. V was trimmed by 0 bases and J by 5 bases, leaving 7 bases between them. DNA for the CDR3: TGTGCCAGCTCACCACCCGCGGGTTATGGCTACACCTTC. Its translation: CASSPPAGYGYTF.

Here the CDR3 reads CASSLVRLGPSYEQYF. The DNA of the CDR3 is TGTGCCAGCAGCTTAGTACGGCTGGGGCCTAGCTACGAGCAGTACTTC. This sequence joins TRBV7-8 and TRBJ2-7, with a weak D call TRBD1 (5 bases). This CDR3 spans 16 amino acids. Germline lookup yields CDR1 SGHVS and CDR2 FQNEAQ. V gave up 1 base and J gave up 3 bases, with 16 bases separating them.

This clone was seen only a few times. The chain links TRBV5-6 to TRBJ2-7, with 7 bases aligning to TRBD2. There are 12 residues in the CDR3. Germline V gene sequence: CDR1 SGHDT, CDR2 YYEEEE. J was trimmed by 6 bases and V by 3 bases; bases with no gene match: 3. The CDR3 bases are TGTGCCAGCAGCTGGGGAGGGTCCGAGCAGTACTTC. Translating it yields CASSWGGSEQYF.

The chain carries TRBV6-1 and TRBJ2-3, with D perhaps TRBD2 (6 bases). Germline V gives CDR1 MNHNS, CDR2 SASEGT. Trimming pared 4 bases from V and 3 bases from J, leaving 8 bases between. This CDR3 has 13 residues. The CDR3 DNA follows: TGTGCCAGCAGTGCGGGAGAAACAGATACGCAGTATTTT. This gives the protein CASSAGETDTQYF.

This chain connects TRBV4-3 to TRBJ1-1; D is perhaps TRBD1 (6 bases). CDR1 is LGHNA and CDR2 is YSLEER in the germline V gene. Trimming removed 2 bases at V and 5 bases at J, with 9 bases between. The CDR3 is 13 residues long. Written as DNA, the CDR3 is TGCGCCAGCAGCCAATCAAGGGGGACTGAAGCTTTCTTT. Its protein product is CASSQSRGTEAFF.

The chain employs TRBV5-4 and TRBJ1-4; possible D gene TRBD1, 5 bases. The CDR3 runs 15 residues. Germline lookup yields CDR1 SGHNT and CDR2 YYREEE (reference sequence). Trimming pared 4 bases from V and 0 bases from J, leaving 10 bases between. The CDR3 DNA follows: TGTGCCAGCAGCCGGACAATTGCAACTAATGAAAAACTGTTTTTT. Translation gives CASSRTIATNEKLFF.

The chain carries TRBV4-3 and TRBJ1-1; D may be TRBD1 (5 bases). The V end lost 4 bases, the J end lost 0 bases, and 15 bases lay between the germline ends. This CDR3 is 16 amino acids long. Germline V CDR1 and CDR2: LGHNA, YSLEER. The CDR3 DNA reads TGCGCCAGCAGCCCCGTTTTGGCAGGGTTGAACACTGAAGCTTTCTTT. The encoded protein is CASSPVLAGLNTEAFF.

This rearrangement joins TRBV4-1 to TRBJ2-3, with a possible D match to TRBD2 (5 bases). The CDR3 spans 14 residues. Trimming removed 4 bases at V and 4 bases at J, with 12 bases between. Germline loops: CDR1 MGHRA, CDR2 YSYEKL. The CDR3 loop reads CASSPASSPDTQYF. The CDR3, as DNA: TGCGCCAGCAGCCCGGCTAGCAGCCCAGATACGCAGTATTTT.